One TCR beta chain is described in this entry. The antigen remains undetermined. This specimen belongs to a study of CD8+ T cells in alopecia areata. General study findings and limits: Lesional scalp exceeded normal scalp in clonality, especially in alopecia totalis/universalis. It was less clear whether patients shared TCRs than it was in mice, possibly because of HLA.

cDNA prepared by RNA extraction and subsequent reverse transcription served as the template for sequencing. Clones were read by immunoSEQ multiplex PCR, and TCRdb kept only the in-frame ones, dropping some. The sample lists 70,000 to 95,000 clones; roughly half were seen once. Germline CDR1 is SGHRS and CDR2 is YFSETQ. V lost 0 bases, J lost 0 bases, and 11 bases lay in between. The CDR3 sequence is 16 residues long. The sample was NKG2D-high CD8+ T cells sorted from blood. The chain joins TRBV5-1 to TRBJ2-3; D is unclear. The TCR comes from a human donor with alopecia areata. CDR3 DNA: TGCGCCAGCAGCTTGGTTGGCGTTCCTAGCACAGATACGCAGTATTTT. Amino acids: CASSLVGVPSTDTQYF.